Listed here is a single T cell receptor (beta chain). Cohorts were based on clinical histories the participants reported. The CDR3 extends over 18 amino acids. With 4 bases clipped from V and 3 bases from J, the junction kept 11 bases outside the gene matches. CDR1 ENHRY and CDR2 SYGVKD come from the germline V gene. This specimen belongs to a study of blood T cell repertoires in COVID-19. Study-wide context: PBMCs, B-cell-depleted T cells, or T cells were the source of the cDNA or gDNA that made up the material.

The method was immunoSEQ multiplex PCR; TCRdb's version includes in-frame clones alone and lacks a portion of them. The data hold roughly 200,000 clones, with roughly 85% observed a single time. The chain links TRBV10-3 to TRBJ2-7, with TRBD2 matching 14 bases. Sequencing was performed on PBMCs or T cells enriched from blood (not recorded which). This TCR came from a woman in her thirties or forties with acute COVID-19. CDR3 residues: CAISVTTGTSGSGYEQYF. CDR3 nucleotide sequence: TGTGCCATCAGTGTAACCACCGGGACTAGCGGGAGCGGCTACGAGCAGTACTTC.